This T cell receptor beta chain was recovered during a study of neurological immune-mediated disorders. This clonotype showed up many times. Its antigen is unknown. Germline assignment: CDR1 KGHDR and CDR2 SFDVKD. The CDR3 extends over 13 amino acids. Trimming stripped 3 bases from V and 2 bases from J, with 4 bases between. MiXCR, run by TCRdb on the 5' RACE reads, gives a single entry per CDR3 protein. The sample records under 75,000 distinct CDR3 sequences, roughly 3% being singletons. From 2 million PBMCs stored at -80 C, the unsorted libraries were generated. Study results and limitations: Levels of TCR clonal expansion peaked in HTLV-1-associated myelopathy and reached their lowest in multiple sclerosis, under those of healthy controls. CDR3 amino acid sequences of expanded clones were not shared across subjects, a result suggesting private repertoires in all groups.

The chain joins TRBV24-1 to TRBJ1-3; D gene unclear. The TCR was taken from a woman aged 50 to 60 with multiple sclerosis. Sequenced sample: PBMCs. Here the CDR3 DNA reads TGTGCCACCAGTGATCTTACTGGAAACACCATATATTTT. It codes for CATSDLTGNTIYF.